Given below is one T cell receptor beta chain in context. The data were produced by immunoSEQ multiplex PCR, yet TCRdb's version contains in-frame clones alone and is incomplete. The sample holds about 45,000 clones, roughly 88% seen once. This sample is part of a study of OX40 agonist ivuxolimab in advanced cancers. Trimming pared 7 bases from V and 2 bases from J, leaving 9 bases between. The CDR3 spans 12 residues. CDR1 and CDR2 from the germline V gene are MNHEY and SVGAGI. The starting material was CD4+ or CD8+ T cells sorted from blood, obtained in a trial of the OX40 agonist ivuxolimab. The chain carries TRBV6-5 and TRBJ2-7; D remains unclear. The sequence derives from an adult with an advanced solid tumor such as melanoma, head and neck, liver or kidney cancer. The CDR3 protein is CASNKGPYEQYF. The CDR3 nucleotides are TGTGCCAGCAATAAGGGTCCCTACGAGCAGTACTTC.